Detailed here is one TCR beta chain. These data belong to a study of blood T cell repertoires in COVID-19. Only in-frame clones appear in the TCRdb table, and some are missing; sequencing was by immunoSEQ multiplex PCR. The sample lists about 370,000 clones; around 87% were seen once. Germline CDR1 is GTSNPN and CDR2 is SVGIG (reference sequence). V lost 4 bases and J lost 1, with 13 bases in between. The CDR3 sequence is 14 residues long. This receptor was identified in a man aged 18 to 29 who had recovered from COVID-19. The gene calls are TRBV30 and TRBJ1-1; the D gene is possibly TRBD1 (5 bases). Sequencing was carried out using PBMCs or T cells enriched from blood (not recorded which). The CDR3 reads CAWTPGGRNTEAFF. The CDR3 DNA sequence: TGTGCCTGGACCCCTGGGGGGAGGAACACTGAAGCTTTCTTT.